Each of the 18 T cell receptor beta chains below was sequenced from the same sample in a study of shared clonotypes between healthy human individuals. The method was immunoSEQ multiplex PCR; TCRdb's version includes in-frame clones alone and lacks a portion of them. The data contain roughly 2.5 million clones, just over 90% of them singletons. The specimen sequenced was naive CD4+ T cells sorted from blood. The subset: CD45RA+ positively selected. The receptors here all came from a man younger than 30 in good health.

The chain uses TRBV5-1 and TRBJ2-1, with 8 bases fitting TRBD1. Germline assignment: CDR1 SGHRS and CDR2 YFSETQ. The CDR3 extends over 16 amino acids. The J segment lost 3 bases and the V segment lost 4 bases, leaving 9 bases of the junction unmatched. The CDR3 loop reads CASSLSPDRVYNEQFF. The CDR3 nucleotides are TGCGCCAGCAGCCTAAGTCCGGACAGGGTCTACAATGAGCAGTTCTTC.

The V gene is TRBV18, the J gene TRBJ1-6, with 9 bases aligning to TRBD1. CDR3 size: 16 residues. After removal of 3 bases from V and 9 bases from J, the junction contained 9 bases not matched to a gene. The V gene's germline CDR1 is KGHSH and CDR2 LQKENI. In DNA, the CDR3 is TGTGCCAGCTCACCCCTAAAACAGGGGGCGATTTCACCCCTCCACTTT. Amino acids: CASSPLKQGAISPLHF.

This clone was recorded a few times. The sample contains more than one DNA sequence encoding this CDR3. The V call is TRBV29-1, the J call TRBJ1-1; a possible D gene is TRBD1 (6 bases). Germline CDR1 reads SQVTM; CDR2 reads ANQGSEA. Trimming shortened V by 4 bases and J by 5 bases, and 11 bases separated the two germline ends. The CDR3 consists of 12 residues. The CDR3 is CSVVRGRTEAFF. The CDR3 coding sequence is TGCAGCGTTGTCAGGGGAAGGACTGAAGCTTTCTTT.

This clone occurred once. V gene TRBV29-1 combines with J gene TRBJ1-1; D not resolved. The V end was cut by 6 bases, the J end by 1 base, with 15 bases between. CDR1 and CDR2 (germline): SQVTM, ANQGSEA. This CDR3 region has 14 residues. CDR3 region: CSVIRRGKNTEAFF. The CDR3 region has the DNA TGCAGCGTGATAAGGCGGGGAAAGAACACTGAAGCTTTCTTT.

The genes are TRBV10-3 and TRBJ1-1; D perhaps matches TRBD1 (5 bases). The CDR3 consists of 14 residues. V lost 4 bases and J 4 bases, leaving 13 bases between the germline ends. Looked up from germline, CDR1 is ENHRY and CDR2 is SYGVKD. In nucleotides, the CDR3 is TGTGCCATCAGTGGGTCTGAAAGGGGCACTGAAGCTTTCTTT. This translates into CAISGSERGTEAFF.

V gene TRBV28 combines with J gene TRBJ2-3; 14 bases map to TRBD2. Losses at the gene ends were 1 base for V and 2 bases for J; bases not matched to a gene: 5. This CDR3 has 18 residues. The germline gives CDR1 MDHEN, CDR2 SYDVKM. In DNA form, the CDR3 reads TGTGCCAGCAGTTTATTCCGGACTAGCGGGGGGTTCACAGATACGCAGTATTTT. Its translation: CASSLFRTSGGFTDTQYF.

This clone was picked up one time. DNA for the CDR3: TGTGCCAGCAGTGAAAGGAGCGGGGCTTTAGGGGAGACCCAGTACTTC. Amino acids: CASSERSGALGETQYF. V usage is TRBV6-1 and J usage is TRBJ2-5, with 7 bases aligning to TRBD2. This CDR3 region has 16 residues. Per germline, CDR1 MNHNS and CDR2 SASEGT. The J segment lost 5 bases and the V segment lost 2 bases, leaving 11 bases of the junction unmatched.

This chain joins TRBV5-3 and TRBJ2-4; D may be TRBD1 (6 bases). TRBV5-3 is recorded as an ORF, its role being uncertain. This CDR3 spans 14 amino acids. Trimming stripped 1 base from V and 6 bases from J, with 11 bases between. CDR3 region: CARSLSRGRNIQYF. CDR3 DNA sequence: TGTGCCAGAAGCTTGAGCAGGGGCAGAAACATTCAGTACTTC.

V and J are TRBV28 and TRBJ1-4, with D possibly being TRBD1 (5 bases). Germline CDR1 MDHEN, CDR2 SYDVKM. There are 16 residues in the CDR3. The V end was cut by 3 bases, the J end by 0 bases, with 11 bases between. The CDR3 DNA sequence: TGTGCCAGCAGTTTTCAGGGAATAGCAACTAATGAAAAACTGTTTTTT. It encodes CASSFQGIATNEKLFF.

This clone was picked up one time. The rearrangement uses TRBV7-2 and TRBJ2-7; no definite D call. The CDR3 sequence is 12 residues long. Germline lookup yields CDR1 SGHTA and CDR2 FQGNSA. Trimming took off 2 bases at V and 4 bases at J, with 6 bases between the two ends. This CDR3 is CASSLSQYEQYF. The CDR3 DNA reads TGTGCCAGCAGCTTAAGTCAATACGAGCAGTACTTC. The variable domain in full, with the rest retrieved from reference TRBV7-2 and TRBJ2-7, is GAGVSQSPSNKVTEKGKDVELRCDPISGHTALYWYRQSLGQGLEFLIYFQGNSAPDKSGLPSDRFSAERTGGSVSTLTIQRTQQEDSAVYLCASSLSQYEQYFGPGTRLTVT.

This rearrangement joins TRBV4-3 to TRBJ2-4; 8 bases map to TRBD2. This CDR3 is built from 17 residues. The V gene end was trimmed by 1 base and the J gene end by 0 bases; junction bases not matched to a gene: 5. Germline V gene data show CDR1 as LGHNA and CDR2 as YSLEER. The CDR3 DNA reads as TGCGCCAGCAGCCAAGTACTAGCGGAGGGAGCCAAAAACATTCAGTACTTC. Translation gives CASSQVLAEGAKNIQYF.

The V and J genes are TRBV28 and TRBJ1-1, with D uncertain. The CDR3 consists of 15 residues. The germline V gene encodes CDR1 MDHEN and CDR2 SYDVKM. The V end lost 5 bases, the J end lost 0 bases, and 13 bases lay between the germline ends. CDR3 residues: CASSPAPGLNTEAFF. As DNA, the CDR3 is TGTGCCAGCAGTCCAGCCCCAGGTTTGAACACTGAAGCTTTCTTT. Full variable domain (rest looked up from reference TRBV28 and TRBJ1-1): DVKVTQSSRYLVKRTGEKVFLECVQDMDHENMFWYRQDPGLGLRLIYFSYDVKMKEKGDIPEGYSVSREKKERFSLILESASTNQTSMYLCASSPAPGLNTEAFFGQGTRLTVV.

This CDR3 reads CASSPIGIGGETQYF. CDR3 nucleotide sequence: TGTGCCAGCAGCCCTATAGGAATTGGGGGAGAGACCCAGTACTTC. The V call is TRBV9, the J call TRBJ2-5; D might be TRBD1 or TRBD2, each matching 5 bases. The ends were cut back, 4 bases at V and 4 bases at J, with 17 bases in the middle. The germline V gene encodes CDR1 SGDLS and CDR2 YYNGEE. CDR3 length: 15 amino acids.

The J gene is TRBJ2-2, the V gene TRBV12-5; 8 bases map to TRBD2. The CDR3 contains 16 residues. V was clipped by 1 base and J by 1 base; unmatched bases: 2. Germline loops: CDR1 LGHNT, CDR2 FRNRAP. The CDR3 bases are TGTGCTAGTGGTTTGGGTAGCGGGATGAACACCGGGGAGCTGTTTTTT. Its translation is CASGLGSGMNTGELFF.

The V gene is TRBV6-5, the J gene TRBJ1-1, with a possible D match to TRBD1 (5 bases). The germline gives CDR1 MNHEY, CDR2 SVGAGI. V shed 6 bases and J shed 0 bases, with 14 bases lying between them. The CDR3 runs 15 residues. The CDR3 loop reads CASRRSGPMNTEAFF. CDR3 DNA: TGTGCCAGCAGGCGGTCAGGGCCCATGAACACTGAAGCTTTCTTT.

The chain links TRBV27 to TRBJ2-5; a weak D match, TRBD1 (6 bases). The germline CDR1 and CDR2 sequences are MNHEY and SMNVEV (reference sequence). The CDR3 contains 17 residues. Trimming left V 7 bases short and J 5 bases short, with 26 bases between. DNA of the CDR3: TGTGCCAGCATCCCTAGCAGTGTCAGGGGAAGTGAGGAGACCCAGTACTTC. Residues: CASIPSSVRGSEETQYF.

V is TRBV6-1 and J is TRBJ1-3; no clear D. This CDR3 has 16 amino acids. V was pared by 2 bases and J by 2 bases, with 13 bases between. Looked up from germline, CDR1 is MNHNS and CDR2 is SASEGT. The CDR3 is CASSERSHTAGNTIYF. The CDR3, as DNA: TGTGCCAGCAGTGAAAGGAGCCATACGGCTGGAAACACCATATATTTT.

This clone came up once. This chain joins TRBV27 and TRBJ1-4; D gene ambiguous. This CDR3 comprises 14 residues. Trimming removed 0 bases from V and 4 bases from J, with 6 bases in between. Germline lookup yields CDR1 MNHEY and CDR2 SMNVEV (reference sequence). The CDR3: CASSLSLINEKLFF. The CDR3 DNA reads TGTGCCAGCAGTTTATCGTTGATTAATGAAAAACTGTTTTTT.